These 11 T cell receptor beta chains originate from one sample sequenced in a study of blood T cell repertoires in COVID-19 (dated by TCRdb to between 2020 and 2021). Libraries came from the immunoSEQ multiplex PCR assay. The immuneACCESS repertoire file appears here via TCRdb, limited to in-frame rearrangements. These files lack a portion of the clones; in checked studies, under half of the deficit traces to unresolved V genes, and the cause of the others is not known. This sample lists around 68,000 clones; roughly three quarters were detected once. 9.2% of the sample is held by the ten biggest clonotypes. The sample taken for sequencing was peripheral blood. The source of these receptors is a human donor in a cohort sampled during active COVID-19.

The chain has TRBV7-2 and TRBJ2-3; 12 bases map to TRBD2. Trimming at V came to 5 bases and at J to 2 bases, leaving 11 bases not matched to a gene. The germline CDR1 and CDR2 sequences are SGHTA and FQGNSA. This CDR3 has 18 residues. Here the CDR3 reads CASSIPRTSGTSTDTQYF. The CDR3 DNA sequence: TGTGCCAGCAGCATACCACGGACTAGCGGGACCTCCACAGATACGCAGTATTTT.

This clone was observed a few times. J is TRBJ1-5 and V is TRBV7-9; 7 bases fit TRBD1. Trimming removed 2 bases from V and 6 bases from J; junction bases left unmatched: 13. The germline CDR1 and CDR2 sequences are SEHNR and FQNEAQ (reference sequence). The CDR3 contains 17 residues. The CDR3 sequence: CASSLSSKTGKIQPQHF. In DNA form, the CDR3 reads TGTGCCAGCAGCTTATCATCGAAGACAGGGAAGATTCAGCCCCAGCATTTT.

The table lists this clone with a few counts. J is TRBJ2-1 and V is TRBV6-6; TRBD2 agrees at 8 bases. The V and J ends lost 6 bases and 12 bases, in that order; junction bases with no gene match: 13. The V gene's germline CDR1 is MNHNY and CDR2 SVGAGI (reference sequence). CDR3 length: 14 amino acids. The DNA for the CDR3 is TGTGCCAGCAGCCAACAGGGAGCGGGGGTAGGGCAGTTCTTC. Residues: CASSQQGAGVGQFF.

This chain joins TRBV4-2 and TRBJ2-1, with 9 bases identical to TRBD2. CDR3 length equals 15 residues. The germline gives CDR1 LGHNA, CDR2 YNFKEQ. After removal of 5 bases from V and 10 bases from J, the junction contained 12 bases not matched to a gene. CDR3 coding DNA: TGTGCCAGCAGCAAGCTAGCTAGCGGGGAAAGAGAGCAGTTCTTC. Protein sequence: CASSKLASGEREQFF.

The V and J genes are TRBV7-8 and TRBJ2-5; a possible D gene is TRBD1 (7 bases). The CDR3 has 15 residues. Trimming shortened V by 1 base and J by 1 base, and 10 bases separated the two germline ends. Germline V gives CDR1 SGHVS, CDR2 FQNEAQ. CDR3 loop: CASSLVRGAQETQYF. CDR3 nucleotides: TGTGCCAGCAGCTTAGTCAGGGGGGCCCAAGAGACCCAGTACTTC.

The chain is built from TRBV21-1 and TRBJ1-6; no DNA check was done on the table's D call, TRBD1. TRBV21-1 is recorded as a pseudogene. This CDR3 is built from 17 residues. The DNA for the CDR3 is TGTGCCAGCAGCAAAGCCCCCAGGGGCCTAGATAATTCACCCCTCCACTTT. It encodes CASSKAPRGLDNSPLHF.

This clone was seen only a few times. The V gene is TRBV5-1, the J gene TRBJ1-2, with a weak D call TRBD1 (5 bases). Trimming cost V 4 bases and J 0 bases, with 16 bases left between them. The CDR3 contains 16 residues. CDR1 SGHRS and CDR2 YFSETQ come from the germline V gene. In DNA form, the CDR3 reads TGCGCCAGCAGCCCCTACGGGGGTAGTGCTAACTATGGCTACACCTTC. It codes for CASSPYGGSANYGYTF.

The chain combines TRBV6-6 with TRBJ1-5, with 9 bases that match TRBD1. V shed 5 bases, J shed 5 bases, and the junction held 4 bases outside the gene matches. CDR3 length equals 14 residues. Germline V CDR1 and CDR2: MNHNY, SVGAGI (reference sequence). The CDR3 DNA follows: TGTGCCAGCAGTCCTAGACAGGGGGATCAGCCCCAGCATTTT. It encodes CASSPRQGDQPQHF.

The rearrangement uses TRBV14 and TRBJ2-3; possible D gene TRBD2, 5 bases. Per germline, CDR1 SGHDN and CDR2 FVKESK. The CDR3 totals 15 residues. V dropped 0 bases and J dropped 4 bases, with 11 bases sitting between them. CDR3 residues: CASSQERGLADTQYF. CDR3 in DNA: TGTGCCAGCAGCCAAGAAAGAGGGCTCGCAGATACGCAGTATTTT.

The chain is built from TRBV29-1 and TRBJ2-2, with a tentative D call TRBD2 (5 bases). CDR3 length: 13 amino acids. Trimming stripped 7 bases from V and 0 bases from J, with 9 bases between. Germline lookup yields CDR1 SQVTM and CDR2 ANQGSEA. The CDR3 nucleotides read TGCAGCGGCAGCGGTCCGAACACCGGGGAGCTGTTTTTT. Translation gives CSGSGPNTGELFF.

A single count supports this clone. The DNA for the CDR3 is TGCGCCAGCAGCCAAGTAGGTGGAGGCGGCCAAGAGACCCAGTACTTC. It codes for CASSQVGGGGQETQYF. The chain carries TRBV4-3 and TRBJ2-5, with D tentatively TRBD2 (5 bases). From germline, CDR1 is LGHNA and CDR2 YSLEER. Trimming pared 1 base from V and 1 base from J, leaving 13 bases between. This CDR3 has 16 residues.